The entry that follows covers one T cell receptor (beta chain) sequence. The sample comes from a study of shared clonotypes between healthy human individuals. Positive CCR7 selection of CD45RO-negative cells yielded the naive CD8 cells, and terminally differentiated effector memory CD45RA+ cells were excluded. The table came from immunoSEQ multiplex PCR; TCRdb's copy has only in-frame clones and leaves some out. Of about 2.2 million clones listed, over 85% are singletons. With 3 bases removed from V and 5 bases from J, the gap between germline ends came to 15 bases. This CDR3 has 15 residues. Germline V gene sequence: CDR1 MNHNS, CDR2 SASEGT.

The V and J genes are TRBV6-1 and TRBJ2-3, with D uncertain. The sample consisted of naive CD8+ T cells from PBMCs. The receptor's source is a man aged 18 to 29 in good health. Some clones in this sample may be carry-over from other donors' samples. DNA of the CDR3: TGTGCCAGCAGTGATTATGGCAGTAATGTAGATACGCAGTATTTT. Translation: CASSDYGSNVDTQYF.